The clone carrying this TCR beta chain appeared once. Its antigen is still unknown. With 5 bases clipped from V and 3 bases from J, the junction kept 6 bases outside the gene matches. The CDR3 is 15 residues long. Germline V CDR1 and CDR2: KGHSH, LQKENI. This specimen comes from a study of cytomegalovirus exposure and HLA in healthy donors. Findings of the study overall: Presence/absence analyses rested on an assumption that sequencing depth was roughly uniform across donors.

PCR amplification relied on 60 Vbeta primers (plus 13 Jbeta primers). Sequenced by immunoSEQ multiplex PCR; TCRdb stores in-frame clones only, minus some. Among about 300,000 clones listed, roughly 88% were seen once. The sequence was obtained from a middle-aged man in good health and CMV-seropositive. The rearrangement joins TRBV18 to TRBJ2-3, with TRBD1 matching 9 bases. The sample comprised PBMCs. In DNA form, the CDR3 reads TGTGCCAGCTCAATGGGACAGGGAGGTACAGATACGCAGTATTTT. Its protein product is CASSMGQGGTDTQYF.